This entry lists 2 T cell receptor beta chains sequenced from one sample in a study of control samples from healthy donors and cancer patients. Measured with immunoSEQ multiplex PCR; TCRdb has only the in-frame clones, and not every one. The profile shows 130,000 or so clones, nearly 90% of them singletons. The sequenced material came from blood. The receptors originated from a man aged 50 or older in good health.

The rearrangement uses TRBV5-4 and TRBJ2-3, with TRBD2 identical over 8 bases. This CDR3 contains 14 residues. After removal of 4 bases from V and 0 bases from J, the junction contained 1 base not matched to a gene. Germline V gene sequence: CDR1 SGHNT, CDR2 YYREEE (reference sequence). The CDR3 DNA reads TGTGCCAGCAGCCGGGGGGGTAGCACAGATACGCAGTATTTT. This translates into CASSRGGSTDTQYF. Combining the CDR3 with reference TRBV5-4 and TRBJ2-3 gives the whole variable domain ETGVTQSPTHLIKTRGQQVTLRCSSQSGHNTVSWYQQALGQGPQFIFQYYREEENGRGNFPPRFSGLQFPNYSSELNVNALELDDSALYLCASSRGGSTDTQYFGPGTRLTVL.

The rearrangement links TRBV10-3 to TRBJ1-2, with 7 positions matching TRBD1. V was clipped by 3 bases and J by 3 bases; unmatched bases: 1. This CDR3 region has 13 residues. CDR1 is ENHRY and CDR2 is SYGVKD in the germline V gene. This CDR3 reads CAISDRGDYGYTF. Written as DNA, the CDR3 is TGTGCCATCAGTGACAGGGGGGACTATGGCTACACCTTC.